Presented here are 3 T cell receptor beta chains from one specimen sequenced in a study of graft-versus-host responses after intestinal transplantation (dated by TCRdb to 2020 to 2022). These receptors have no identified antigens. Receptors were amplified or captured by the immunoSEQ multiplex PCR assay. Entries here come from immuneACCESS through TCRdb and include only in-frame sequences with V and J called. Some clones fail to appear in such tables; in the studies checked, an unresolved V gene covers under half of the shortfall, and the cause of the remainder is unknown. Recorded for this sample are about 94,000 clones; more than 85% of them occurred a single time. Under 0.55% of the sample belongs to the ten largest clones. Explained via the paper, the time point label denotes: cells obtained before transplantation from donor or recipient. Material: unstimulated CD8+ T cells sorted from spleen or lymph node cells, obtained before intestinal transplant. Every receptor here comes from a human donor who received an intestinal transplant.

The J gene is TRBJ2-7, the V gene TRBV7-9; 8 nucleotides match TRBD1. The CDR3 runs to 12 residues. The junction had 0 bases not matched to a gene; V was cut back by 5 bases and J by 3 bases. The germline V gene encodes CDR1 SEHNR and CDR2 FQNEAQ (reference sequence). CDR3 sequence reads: CASSDRGYEQYF. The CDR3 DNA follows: TGTGCCAGCAGCGACAGGGGCTACGAGCAGTACTTC.

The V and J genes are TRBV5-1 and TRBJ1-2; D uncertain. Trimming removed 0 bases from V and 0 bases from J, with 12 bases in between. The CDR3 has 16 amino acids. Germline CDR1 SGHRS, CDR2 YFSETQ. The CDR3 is CASSLARNSSNYGYTF. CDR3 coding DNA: TGCGCCAGCAGCTTGGCCCGGAACAGCTCTAACTATGGCTACACCTTC.

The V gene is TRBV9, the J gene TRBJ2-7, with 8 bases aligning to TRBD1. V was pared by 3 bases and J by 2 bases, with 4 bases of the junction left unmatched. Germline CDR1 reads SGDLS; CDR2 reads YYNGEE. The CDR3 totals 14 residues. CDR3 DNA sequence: TGTGCCAGCAGCGGGACAGGGAACCCCTACGAGCAGTACTTC. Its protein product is CASSGTGNPYEQYF.